This T cell receptor beta chain was sequenced in a study of T cell changes during pregnancy in multiple sclerosis. Profiling relied on immunoSEQ multiplex PCR, and the TCRdb table lists in-frame clones only, not all of them. The repertoire holds about 110,000 clones, 80% to 95% seen once, with around 0.8% in the top ten. Per the germline V gene, CDR1 is SEHNR and CDR2 is FQNEAQ (reference sequence). The CDR3 covers 16 residues. Trimming left V 1 base short and J 5 bases short, with 14 bases between. This specimen was peripheral blood, taken in the third trimester of pregnancy. The TCR was taken from a female donor in good health, enrolled as a control in a pregnancy study. The rearrangement links TRBV7-9 to TRBJ1-4; no reliable D call. CDR3 region: CASSLGARQENEKLFF. The CDR3 DNA reads as TGTGCCAGCAGCTTAGGGGCGAGACAAGAAAATGAAAAACTGTTTTTT. Using reference TRBV7-9 and TRBJ1-4 for the parts outside the CDR3, the full variable domain is DTGVSQNPRHKITKRGQNVTFRCDPISEHNRLYWYRQTLGQGPEFLTYFQNEAQLEKSRLLSDRFSAERPKGSFSTLEIQRTEQGDSAMYLCASSLGARQENEKLFFGSGTQLSVL.